This T cell receptor (beta chain) was captured in a study of blood T cell repertoires in COVID-19. Study overall: There were acute and convalescent COVID-19 samples, and they came from the United States, Italy and Spain.

Germline CDR1 and CDR2: SGHNT and YYREEE (reference sequence). With 3 bases removed from V and 6 bases from J, the gap between germline ends came to 13 bases. This CDR3 contains 15 residues. TCRdb's table, derived via immunoSEQ multiplex PCR, lists solely in-frame clones and lacks some. Altogether fewer than 250,000 clones are present, about 93% being singletons, with the ten largest covering 0.75% to 1%. In Seattle, patients joined the study during active infection and were tracked longitudinally. The sample taken for sequencing was peripheral blood. This sequence joins TRBV5-4 and TRBJ1-6; D is undetermined. This TCR came from a man aged 60-69 years with COVID-19, enrolled during active disease. CDR3 protein: CASSSAIRSNSPLHF. CDR3 coding DNA: TGTGCCAGCAGCTCCGCGATTCGGAGTAATTCACCCCTCCACTTT.